This T cell receptor (beta chain) was obtained from a study of cytomegalovirus exposure and HLA in healthy donors. Overall study findings and caveats: Many donors carried some public TCRs, although rarity characterized most TCR sequences. Later findings reportedly placed an Asian-associated ancestry cluster below the approximately 700-donor mean for N-insertions. Researchers reportedly found TCR beta sequences accurately predicted most subjects' HLA-A and HLA-B alleles. Cytomegalovirus status was reportedly diagnosed by the classifier with high sensitivity and specificity.

Primers: 60 Vbeta forward and 13 Jbeta reverse. Generated by immunoSEQ multiplex PCR, the TCRdb table keeps only in-frame clones and is missing some. The table has tens of thousands of clones, 65% to 75% seen once. The CDR3 is made up of 13 amino acids. Trimming took off 5 bases at V and 6 bases at J, with 11 bases between the two ends. Looked up from germline, CDR1 is LNHDA and CDR2 is SQIVND (reference sequence). With regard to this clone: The antigen remains undetermined.

This rearrangement joins TRBV19 to TRBJ1-5; D is unresolved. The clonotype originates from a woman aged 40-49 years in good health and CMV-seropositive. Specimen: PBMCs. DNA for the CDR3: TGTGCCAGTAGTGTACCCGGGATTCAGCCCCAGCATTTT. Its protein is CASSVPGIQPQHF. Full variable domain (rest looked up from reference TRBV19 and TRBJ1-5): DGGITQSPKYLFRKEGQNVTLSCEQNLNHDAMYWYRQDPGQGLRLIYYSQIVNDFQKGDIAEGYSVSREKKESFPLTVTSAQKNPTAFYLCASSVPGIQPQHFGDGTRLSIL.